The clone carrying this T cell receptor beta chain was observed at least ten times. Its antigen is undetermined. The sample is drawn from a study of molecular identifiers for immune sequencing clone quantification. Points from the study as a whole: Identical TCR molecules that share a barcode could lead to an underestimation of highly expanded clone sizes.

Previously described methods with listed TCR primers produced the bulk TCR libraries. TCRdb recomputed calls from the PCR reads with MiXCR, one row per CDR3 protein. The sample shows over 600,000 distinct CDR3 sequences, just under 20% of them seen only once. Using 10%, 30% or 50% RNA, naive CD8 libraries were derived from about 21,000 to 970,000 sorted cells. Based on a CD8+CD4-CCR7+CD45RA+ profile, naive CD8 T cells were sorted. This CDR3 is built from 14 residues. CDR1 is MDHEN, CDR2 SYDVKM, per germline. The ends were cut back, 5 bases at V and 5 bases at J, with 15 bases in the middle. The source is a human donor in good health. Some libraries in this study had Jurkat cell RNA spiked in. The specimen sequenced was naive CD8+ T cells from blood, with Jurkat cell RNA spiked in. Regarding subset: FACS-sorted CD8+CD4-CCR7+CD45RA+ naive T cells. The chain carries TRBV28 and TRBJ1-1; D remains ambiguous. The CDR3 sequence: CASSTLTSGTEAFF. The CDR3 bases are TGTGCCAGCAGTACGCTTACATCGGGAACTGAAGCTTTCTTT. Filled out from reference TRBV28 and TRBJ1-1, the complete variable domain reads DVKVTQSSRYLVKRTGEKVFLECVQDMDHENMFWYRQDPGLGLRLIYFSYDVKMKEKGDIPEGYSVSREKKERFSLILESASTNQTSMYLCASSTLTSGTEAFFGQGTRLTVV.